The 32 T cell receptor beta chains in this list originate from one sample, sequenced in a study of HIV-infected children after antiretroviral therapy interruption. As to treatment: PENTA 11 planned treatment interruption arm or continuous ART arm. Unique molecular identifiers were included in an RNA-based 3' RACE TCR library. MiXCR was run by TCRdb on the 3' RACE reads, yielding one entry per CDR3 protein. The table shows approximately 96,000 distinct CDR3 sequences, with less than 7% occurring only once. The sample consisted of CD45RA+ CD4+ T cells from PBMCs, pooled from several time points, taken from a donor given antiretroviral therapy, either interrupted or continuous. This sample's subset: naive CD4+ CD45RA+ CD45RO- T cells. The receptor source for this set is a pool of human donors with HIV.

This clonotype was counted many times. The chain has TRBV27 and TRBJ1-6; 8 nucleotides line up with TRBD1. This CDR3 has 15 amino acids. Germline V lookup: CDR1 MNHEY, CDR2 SMNVEV (reference sequence). Trimming cost V 0 bases and J 7 bases; bases outside gene matches: 2. CDR3 protein: CASSLSTGGNSPLHF. The CDR3 DNA reads as TGTGCCAGCAGTTTATCCACAGGGGGGAATTCACCCCTCCACTTT.

The chain is built from TRBV15 and TRBJ1-5; maybe TRBD1 (6 bases). V dropped 0 bases and J dropped 1 base, with 13 bases sitting between them. The CDR3 is 17 residues long. From germline, CDR1 is LNHNV and CDR2 YYDKDF (reference sequence). Here the CDR3 reads CATSRDLGGLSNQPQHF. The CDR3 bases are TGTGCCACCAGCAGAGATTTGGGGGGCCTAAGCAATCAGCCCCAGCATTTT.

This clonotype was counted at least ten times. The rearrangement joins TRBV19 to TRBJ1-5; D ambiguous. The CDR3 length is 14 residues. Trimming cost V 1 base and J 1 base, with 5 bases left between them. The germline gives CDR1 LNHDA, CDR2 SQIVND (reference sequence). In DNA form, the CDR3 reads TGTGCCAGTAGTATAGGAAACAGCAATCAGCCCCAGCATTTT. Translated, it gives CASSIGNSNQPQHF.

This clonotype was counted many times. The chain combines TRBV20-1 with TRBJ2-1; D remains unclear. The V gene lost 3 bases and the J gene lost 0 bases, with 9 bases spanning the gap. Germline V gives CDR1 DFQATT, CDR2 SNEGSKA (reference sequence). There are 14 residues in the CDR3. CDR3 sequence (DNA): TGCAGTGCTAGTCCGGTGAGCTCCTACAATGAGCAGTTCTTC. Translating it yields CSASPVSSYNEQFF.

CDR3 loop: CASNPETMSFF. The CDR3 bases are TGTGCCAGCAATCCTGAGACCATGTCTTTCTTT. The chain is built from TRBV2 and TRBJ1-1; D not certain. V shed 7 bases and J shed 12 bases, with 15 bases lying between them. CDR3 length equals 11 residues. The germline V gene has CDR1 SNHLY and CDR2 FYNNEI.

This clonotype occurred many times. The genes are TRBV19 and TRBJ1-2, with a tentative D call TRBD1 (5 bases). The germline CDR1 and CDR2 sequences are LNHDA and SQIVND (reference sequence). Trimming removed 1 base at V and 8 bases at J, with 11 bases between. The CDR3 covers 13 residues. The CDR3 DNA is TGTGCCAGTAGTATAGGGTCGGGGACGGGCTACACCTTC. It translates to CASSIGSGTGYTF. The full variable domain, rest sourced from reference TRBV19 and TRBJ1-2, is DGGITQSPKYLFRKEGQNVTLSCEQNLNHDAMYWYRQDPGQGLRLIYYSQIVNDFQKGDIAEGYSVSREKKESFPLTVTSAQKNPTAFYLCASSIGSGTGYTFGSGTRLTVV.

The sample holds many counts of this clonotype. The V and J genes are TRBV11-2 and TRBJ2-7; 11 bases agree with TRBD2. V lost 4 bases, J lost 4 bases, and 6 bases stayed unmatched. The length of the CDR3 is 15 residues. Germline CDR1 SGHAT, CDR2 FQNNGV. CDR3 protein: CASSSRSGRAYEQYF. CDR3 nucleotides: TGTGCCAGCAGCTCGCGTAGCGGGAGGGCTTACGAGCAGTACTTC.

This clonotype was picked up many times. The rearrangement uses TRBV28 and TRBJ1-4; perhaps TRBD1 as D (6 bases). This CDR3 is 18 amino acids long. Germline V gene sequence: CDR1 MDHEN, CDR2 SYDVKM. V shed 8 bases and J shed 7 bases, with 29 bases lying between them. Written as DNA, the CDR3 is TGTGCCAGCGCCGCGTTGGGACGGCGTGGGGGGCGGCTTGAAAAACTGTTTTTT. Translating it yields CASAALGRRGGRLEKLFF.

This clonotype was seen ten or more times. The J gene is TRBJ2-5, the V gene TRBV7-9; D remains unclear. Germline CDR1 and CDR2: SEHNR and FQNEAQ (reference sequence). The V end was cut by 5 bases, the J end by 1 base, with 11 bases between. This CDR3 is 14 amino acids long. The chain's CDR3 is CASSPSPGQETQYF. DNA of the CDR3: TGTGCCAGCAGCCCTTCCCCAGGCCAAGAGACCCAGTACTTC. Drawing the rest from reference TRBV7-9 and TRBJ2-5, the complete variable domain is DTGVSQNPRHKITKRGQNVTFRCDPISEHNRLYWYRQTLGQGPEFLTYFQNEAQLEKSRLLSDRFSAERPKGSFSTLEIQRTEQGDSAMYLCASSPSPGQETQYFGPGTRLLVL.

This clonotype was counted a few times. The J gene is TRBJ1-1, the V gene TRBV3-1, with D perhaps matching TRBD1 (6 bases). The V end was cut by 4 bases, the J end by 3 bases, with 12 bases between. Germline V gene data show CDR1 as LGHDT and CDR2 as YNNKEL (reference sequence). CDR3 length: 14 residues. Here the CDR3 reads CASSPQGTYTEAFF. CDR3 coding DNA: TGTGCCAGCAGCCCTCAGGGGACTTACACTGAAGCTTTCTTT.

This clonotype was counted ten times or more. The CDR3 is CASSLGDKRVNEQFF. CDR3 coding DNA: TGTGCCAGCAGCTTAGGAGACAAGCGGGTTAATGAGCAGTTCTTC. The chain links TRBV11-1 to TRBJ2-1; D might be TRBD2 (6 bases). Trimming removed 1 base from V and 7 bases from J, with 14 bases in between. CDR3 size: 15 residues. CDR1 and CDR2 from the germline V gene are SGHAT and FQDESV (reference sequence).

Comments on this clonotype: Just one base apart from a much larger clone, this may be a read error. The rearrangement links TRBV18 to TRBJ1-3; the D gene is possibly TRBD1 (6 bases). The CDR3 has 17 residues. Germline V lookup: CDR1 KGHSH, CDR2 LQKENI. CDR3 bases: TGTGCCAGCTCACCAGTTTCTACAGGGACCTCTAGAAACACCATATATTTT. It specifies CASSPVSTGTSRNTIYF. The entire variable domain, with the rest obtained from reference TRBV18 and TRBJ1-3, is as follows: NAGVMQNPRHLVRRRGQEARLRCSPMKGHSHVYWYRQLPEEGLKFMVYLQKENIIDESGMPKERFSAEFPKEGPSILRIQQVVRGDSAAYFCASSPVSTGTSRNTIYFGEGSWLTVV.

The chain has TRBV7-9 and TRBJ2-4; TRBD1 aligns across 10 bases. The CDR3 covers 15 residues. J was trimmed by 8 bases and V by 5 bases; bases with no gene match: 9. Germline V gene sequence: CDR1 SEHNR, CDR2 FQNEAQ (reference sequence). CDR3 sequence reads: CASSVQGQGIHIQYF. For the CDR3, the DNA is TGTGCCAGCAGCGTTCAGGGACAGGGGATTCACATTCAGTACTTC. Together with reference TRBV7-9 and TRBJ2-4, the CDR3 gives the full variable domain: DTGVSQNPRHKITKRGQNVTFRCDPISEHNRLYWYRQTLGQGPEFLTYFQNEAQLEKSRLLSDRFSAERPKGSFSTLEIQRTEQGDSAMYLCASSVQGQGIHIQYFGAGTRLSVL.

This clonotype was counted at least ten times. The chain recombines TRBV20-1 with TRBJ1-3; 7 nucleotides line up with TRBD1. The CDR3 runs 16 residues. V lost 3 bases, J lost 0 bases, and 8 bases stayed unmatched. Germline V gene data show CDR1 as DFQATT and CDR2 as SNEGSKA (reference sequence). For the CDR3, the DNA is TGCAGTGCTAGTGGGGCGACAGGGAGCTCTGGAAACACCATATATTTT. Translated, it gives CSASGATGSSGNTIYF.

This clonotype was recorded many times. The chain employs TRBV10-2 and TRBJ2-7, with 10 positions matching TRBD2. Per the germline V gene, CDR1 is WSHSY and CDR2 is SAAADI. V lost 2 bases to trimming and J lost 1 base; unmatched junction nucleotides: 5. The CDR3 runs 16 residues. The CDR3 sequence is CASSEIPSGSSYEQYF. The CDR3, as DNA: TGCGCCAGCAGTGAGATTCCTAGCGGGAGTTCCTACGAGCAGTACTTC.

This clonotype came up many times. The V and J genes are TRBV7-9 and TRBJ2-7; D not resolved. The V gene's germline CDR1 is SEHNR and CDR2 FQNEAQ (reference sequence). This CDR3 spans 16 amino acids. Trimming took 1 base from V and 6 from J, leaving 19 bases between them. The CDR3, as DNA: TGTGCCAGCAGCTTAGGGTCATACCCTCCTTTAGGCGAGCAGTACTTC. Amino acid sequence: CASSLGSYPPLGEQYF.

There are a few counts of this clonotype. The chain joins TRBV19 to TRBJ2-7, with TRBD1 identical over 11 bases. The CDR3 length is 14 residues. Germline CDR1 reads LNHDA; CDR2 reads SQIVND (reference sequence). The junction had 5 bases not matched to a gene; V was cut back by 8 bases and J by 2 bases. The CDR3, as DNA: TGTGCCAGTGATCCGGGACAGGGGGCCTACGAGCAGTACTTC. Translated: CASDPGQGAYEQYF.

V is TRBV6-1 and J is TRBJ2-6; D unresolved. Germline V gene lookup returns CDR1 MNHNS and CDR2 SASEGT. V gave up 7 bases and J gave up 1 base, with 11 bases separating them. The CDR3 is 15 residues long. CDR3 in DNA: TGTGCCAGCAAGCCGTCCATTTCTGGGGCCAACGTCCTGACTTTC. This gives the protein CASKPSISGANVLTF.

The genes are TRBV7-6 and TRBJ2-5, with TRBD2 matching over 8 bases. V shed 2 bases, J shed 2 bases, and the junction held 10 bases outside the gene matches. The length of the CDR3 is 17 residues. Germline CDR1 is SGHVS and CDR2 is FNYEAQ. This CDR3 is CASSLRGGMGRQETQYF. In DNA, the CDR3 is TGTGCCAGCAGCTTACGCGGGGGGATGGGGCGGCAAGAGACCCAGTACTTC.

The table lists this clonotype with many counts. This sequence joins TRBV7-2 and TRBJ1-1, with D unclear. The CDR3 covers 13 residues. Between the trimmed V and J ends, which lost 5 bases and 11 bases, there was a span of 18 bases. Germline CDR1 SGHTA, CDR2 FQGNSA. CDR3 DNA sequence: TGTGCCAGCAGCCTCAAGAGTGAGAGGCAGGCTTTCTTT. Translation gives CASSLKSERQAFF.

The genes are TRBV6-4 and TRBJ1-1; no firm D call. The CDR3 extends over 13 amino acids. The V gene lost 3 bases and the J gene lost 5 bases, with 10 bases spanning the gap. The germline V gene encodes CDR1 MRHNA and CDR2 SNTAGT. The CDR3 nucleotides are TGTGCCAGCAGTGATCAGCACGGAACTGAAGCTTTCTTT. Its protein is CASSDQHGTEAFF.

This clonotype has a count of ten or more. The chain uses TRBV6-1 and TRBJ2-1, with TRBD2 matching 10 bases. The CDR3 spans 15 residues. In germline, CDR1 is MNHNS, CDR2 SASEGT. Trimming cost V 1 base and J 7 bases; bases outside gene matches: 4. DNA of the CDR3: TGTGCCAGCAGTGAAGTAGGACTAGCGGCAAATGAGCAGTTCTTC. Its protein product is CASSEVGLAANEQFF.

The chain carries TRBV7-9 and TRBJ1-2; D call uncertain. Germline V lookup: CDR1 SEHNR, CDR2 FQNEAQ (reference sequence). Trimming stripped 3 bases from V and 2 bases from J, with 10 bases between. The CDR3 covers 14 residues. CDR3 sequence: CASSFPIENYGYTF. Here the CDR3 DNA reads TGTGCCAGCAGCTTCCCGATAGAAAACTATGGCTACACCTTC.

This clonotype has at least ten counts. The chain employs TRBV12-3 or TRBV12-4 and TRBJ1-3; D ambiguous. This CDR3 comprises 16 residues. Trimming left V 7 bases short and J 0 bases short, with 16 bases between. The CDR3 DNA follows: TGTGCCAGCACTTTTGAGCTTCGCGACTCTGGAAACACCATATATTTT. The encoded protein is CASTFELRDSGNTIYF.

The chain links TRBV10-3 to TRBJ1-6; D gene unclear. This CDR3 region has 15 residues. Between the trimmed V and J ends, which lost 6 bases and 10 bases, there was a span of 19 bases. Germline loops: CDR1 ENHRY, CDR2 SYGVKD. The CDR3 loop reads CAIREGSGSESPLHF. The CDR3 DNA sequence: TGTGCCATCAGGGAAGGCTCGGGCTCGGAGTCACCCCTCCACTTT.

In its sample, this clonotype was seen many times. This rearrangement joins TRBV11-2 to TRBJ1-1; the D gene is possibly TRBD1 (6 bases). The V and J ends lost 6 bases and 5 bases respectively, with 16 bases between them. Per germline, CDR1 SGHAT and CDR2 FQNNGV. The CDR3 runs 14 residues. CDR3 DNA: TGTGCCAGCAGACGAACCAGGGGAAGGACTGAAGCTTTCTTT. Translation: CASRRTRGRTEAFF. The entire variable domain, with the rest obtained from reference TRBV11-2 and TRBJ1-1, is as follows: EAGVAQSPRYKIIEKRQSVAFWCNPISGHATLYWYQQILGQGPKLLIQFQNNGVVDDSQLPKDRFSAERLKGVDSTLKIQPAKLEDSAVYLCASRRTRGRTEAFFGQGTRLTVV.

In this sample, this clonotype turned up many times. This chain connects TRBV9 to TRBJ1-1; weak D call: TRBD1 (6 bases). There are 17 residues in the CDR3. Trimming shortened V by 0 bases and J by 0 bases, and 15 bases separated the two germline ends. Germline assignment: CDR1 SGDLS and CDR2 YYNGEE. In DNA, the CDR3 is TGTGCCAGCAGCGTAGGTACAGGGACGCTTATGAACACTGAAGCTTTCTTT. Its translation is CASSVGTGTLMNTEAFF.

This clonotype was seen ten or more times. This chain uses TRBV20-1 with TRBJ1-4; D possibly corresponds to TRBD1 (5 bases). Trimming shortened V by 3 bases and J by 6 bases, and 14 bases separated the two germline ends. Germline assignment: CDR1 DFQATT and CDR2 SNEGSKA (reference sequence). The CDR3 sequence is 14 residues long. The CDR3 sequence is CSASLRDRHEKLFF. DNA of the CDR3: TGCAGTGCTAGTCTCCGGGACCGACATGAAAAACTGTTTTTT.

This clonotype was seen many times. V and J are TRBV7-9 and TRBJ2-7; D not resolved. This CDR3 spans 15 amino acids. Trimming removed 2 bases at V and 3 bases at J, with 14 bases between. Germline values: CDR1 SEHNR, CDR2 FQNEAQ (reference sequence). This CDR3 is CASSLFEGSGYEQYF. In DNA, the CDR3 is TGTGCCAGCAGCTTATTTGAAGGGTCCGGCTACGAGCAGTACTTC.

This clonotype has a count of ten or more. This chain connects TRBV4-2 to TRBJ2-3, with 11 bases fitting TRBD2. The CDR3 has 17 residues. The V and J ends lost 2 bases and 3 bases, in that order; junction bases with no gene match: 7. In germline, CDR1 is LGHNA, CDR2 YNFKEQ. The CDR3 loop reads CASSQRTWTSGTDTQYF. CDR3 nucleotides: TGTGCCAGCAGCCAACGAACCTGGACTAGCGGGACAGATACGCAGTATTTT.

This clonotype appeared many times. This chain joins TRBV20-1 and TRBJ1-1; possibly TRBD1 for D (5 bases). V lost 3 bases to trimming and J lost 1 base, with 12 bases between them. In germline, CDR1 is DFQATT, CDR2 SNEGSKA (reference sequence). This CDR3 contains 14 residues. CDR3 residues: CSARDTNSNTEAFF. DNA of the CDR3: TGCAGTGCTAGGGACACCAATTCGAACACTGAAGCTTTCTTT.

The table lists this clonotype with many counts. This rearrangement joins TRBV20-1 to TRBJ2-3; the match to TRBD1 covers 8 bases. V lost 4 bases and J lost 6; bases outside the gene matches: 6. Per germline, CDR1 DFQATT and CDR2 SNEGSKA (reference sequence). The CDR3 length is 13 residues. The DNA of the CDR3 is TGCAGTGCTAAGGCAGGGGGCAGGGATACGCAGTATTTT. Protein sequence: CSAKAGGRDTQYF.